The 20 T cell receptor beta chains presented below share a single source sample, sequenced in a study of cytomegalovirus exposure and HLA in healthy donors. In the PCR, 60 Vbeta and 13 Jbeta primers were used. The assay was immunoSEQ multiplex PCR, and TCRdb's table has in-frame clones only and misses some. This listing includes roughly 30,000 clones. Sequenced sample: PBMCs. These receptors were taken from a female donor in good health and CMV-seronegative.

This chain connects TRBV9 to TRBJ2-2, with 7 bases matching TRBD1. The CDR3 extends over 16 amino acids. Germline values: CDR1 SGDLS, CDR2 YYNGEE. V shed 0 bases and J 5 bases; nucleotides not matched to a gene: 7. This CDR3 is CASSVGQGVSTGELFF. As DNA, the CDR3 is TGTGCCAGCAGCGTAGGGCAGGGGGTTTCGACCGGGGAGCTGTTTTTT. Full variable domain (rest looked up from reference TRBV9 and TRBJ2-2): DSGVTQTPKHLITATGQRVTLRCSPRSGDLSVYWYQQSLDQGLQFLIQYYNGEERAKGNILERFSAQQFPDLHSELNLSSLELGDSALYFCASSVGQGVSTGELFFGEGSRLTVL.

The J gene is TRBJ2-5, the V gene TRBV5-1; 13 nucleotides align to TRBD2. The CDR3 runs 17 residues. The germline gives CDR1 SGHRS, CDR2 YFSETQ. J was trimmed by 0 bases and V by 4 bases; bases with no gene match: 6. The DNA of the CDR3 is TGCGCCAGCAGCATGGGACTAGCGGGGCTGTACCAAGAGACCCAGTACTTC. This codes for CASSMGLAGLYQETQYF.

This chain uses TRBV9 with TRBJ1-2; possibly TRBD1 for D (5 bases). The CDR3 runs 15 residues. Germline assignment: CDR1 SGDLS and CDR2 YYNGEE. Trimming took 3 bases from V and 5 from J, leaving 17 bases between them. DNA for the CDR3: TGTGCCAGCAGCGCCTTTACAGGAGGGCGTTATGGCTACACCTTC. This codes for CASSAFTGGRYGYTF. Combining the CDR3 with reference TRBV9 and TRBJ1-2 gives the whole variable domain DSGVTQTPKHLITATGQRVTLRCSPRSGDLSVYWYQQSLDQGLQFLIQYYNGEERAKGNILERFSAQQFPDLHSELNLSSLELGDSALYFCASSAFTGGRYGYTFGSGTRLTVV.

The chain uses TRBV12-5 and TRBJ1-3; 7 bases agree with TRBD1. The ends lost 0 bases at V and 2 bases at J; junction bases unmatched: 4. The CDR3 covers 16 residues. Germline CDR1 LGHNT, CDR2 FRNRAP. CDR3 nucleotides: TGTGCTAGTGGTTTGGTACTGACAGGGACTGGAAACACCATATATTTT. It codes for CASGLVLTGTGNTIYF.

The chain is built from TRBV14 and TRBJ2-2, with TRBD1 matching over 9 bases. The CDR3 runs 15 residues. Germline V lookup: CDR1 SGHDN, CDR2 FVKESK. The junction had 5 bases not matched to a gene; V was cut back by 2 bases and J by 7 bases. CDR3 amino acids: CASSQLQGAVGELFF. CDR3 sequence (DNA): TGTGCCAGCAGCCAACTACAGGGGGCCGTCGGGGAGCTGTTTTTT.

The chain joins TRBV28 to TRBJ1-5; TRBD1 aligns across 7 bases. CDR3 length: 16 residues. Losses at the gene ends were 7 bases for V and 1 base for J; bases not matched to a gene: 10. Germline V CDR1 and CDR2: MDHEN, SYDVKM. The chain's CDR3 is CASTTPGTASNQPQHF. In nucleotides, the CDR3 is TGTGCCAGCACCACTCCCGGGACAGCAAGCAATCAGCCCCAGCATTTT.

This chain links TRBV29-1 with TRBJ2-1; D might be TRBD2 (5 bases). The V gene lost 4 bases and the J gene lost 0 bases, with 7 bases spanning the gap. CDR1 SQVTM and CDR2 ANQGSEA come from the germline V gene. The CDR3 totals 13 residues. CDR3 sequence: CSVAGSSYNEQFF. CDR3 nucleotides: TGCAGCGTTGCGGGGAGCTCCTACAATGAGCAGTTCTTC.

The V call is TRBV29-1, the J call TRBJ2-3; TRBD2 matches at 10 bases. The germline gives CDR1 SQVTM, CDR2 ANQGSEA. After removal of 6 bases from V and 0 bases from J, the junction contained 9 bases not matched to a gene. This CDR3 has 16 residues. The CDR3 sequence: CSVRTSGAASTDTQYF. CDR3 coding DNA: TGCAGCGTCCGGACTAGCGGAGCTGCTAGCACAGATACGCAGTATTTT.

The CDR3 coding sequence is TGTGCCAGCAGGCGACTCCGGGAGGATACATACGAGCAGTACTTC. This translates into CASRRLREDTYEQYF. The chain uses TRBV6-6 and TRBJ2-7, with TRBD2 matching over 7 bases. CDR3 length: 15 amino acids. Germline lookup yields CDR1 MNHNY and CDR2 SVGAGI (reference sequence). Trimming at V came to 6 bases and at J to 4 bases, leaving 12 bases not matched to a gene.

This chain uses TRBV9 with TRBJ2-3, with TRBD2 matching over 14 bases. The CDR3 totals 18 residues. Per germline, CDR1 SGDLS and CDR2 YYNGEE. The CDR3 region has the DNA TGTGCACCCAGCGTAGCTAGGACTAGCGGGGGGAGGGCAGATACGCAGTATTTT. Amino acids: CAPSVARTSGGRADTQYF.

The chain's CDR3 is CAWSNRDRGLSNYGYTF. The DNA for the CDR3 is TGTGCCTGGAGTAACCGGGACAGGGGGCTTTCTAACTATGGCTACACCTTC. The V call is TRBV30, the J call TRBJ1-2; TRBD1 matches 12 bases. With 2 bases clipped from V and 0 bases from J, the junction kept 7 bases outside the gene matches. CDR1 GTSNPN and CDR2 SVGIG come from the germline V gene (reference sequence). This CDR3 region has 17 residues.

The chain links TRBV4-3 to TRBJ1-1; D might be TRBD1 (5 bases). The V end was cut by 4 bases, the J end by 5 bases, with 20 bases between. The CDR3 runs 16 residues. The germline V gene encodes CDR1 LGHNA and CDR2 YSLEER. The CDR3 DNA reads TGCGCCAGCAGCCTCGGGGTGAGGGAGCGGGGGACTGAAGCTTTCTTT. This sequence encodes CASSLGVRERGTEAFF.

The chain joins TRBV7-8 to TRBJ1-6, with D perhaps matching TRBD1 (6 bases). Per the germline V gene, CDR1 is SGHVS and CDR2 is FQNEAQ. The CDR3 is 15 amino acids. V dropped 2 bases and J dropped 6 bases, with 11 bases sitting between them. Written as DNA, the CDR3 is TGTGCCAGCAGCTTACAGGGGTCGAGTAATTCACCCCTCCACTTT. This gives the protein CASSLQGSSNSPLHF.

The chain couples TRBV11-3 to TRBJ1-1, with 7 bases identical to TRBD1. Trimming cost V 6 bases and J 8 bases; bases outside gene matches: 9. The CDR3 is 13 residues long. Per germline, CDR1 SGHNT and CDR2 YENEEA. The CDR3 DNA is TGTGCCAGCAGTTTAACAGGGGACTCCGAAGCTTTCTTT. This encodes CASSLTGDSEAFF.

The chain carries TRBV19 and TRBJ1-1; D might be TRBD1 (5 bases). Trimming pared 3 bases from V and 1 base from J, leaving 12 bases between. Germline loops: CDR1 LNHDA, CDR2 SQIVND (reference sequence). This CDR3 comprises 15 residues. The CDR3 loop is CASSMAWGGNTEAFF. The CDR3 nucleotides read TGTGCCAGTAGTATGGCTTGGGGGGGGAACACTGAAGCTTTCTTT.

The CDR3 DNA sequence: TGTGCCAGCAGTCCCCTGTCAGGGGCTCTTAACTATGGCTACACCTTC. It is translated as CASSPLSGALNYGYTF. The chain is built from TRBV27 and TRBJ1-2, with D possibly matching TRBD1 (6 bases). Germline CDR1 and CDR2: MNHEY and SMNVEV (reference sequence). The CDR3 contains 16 residues. Deletions cut 5 bases from V and 1 base from J, with 17 bases between.

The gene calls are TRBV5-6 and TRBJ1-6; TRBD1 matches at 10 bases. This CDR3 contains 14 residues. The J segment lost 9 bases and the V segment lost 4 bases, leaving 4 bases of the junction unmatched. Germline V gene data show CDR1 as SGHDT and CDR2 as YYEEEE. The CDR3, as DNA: TGTGCCAGCAGCATCGGACAGGGGGTTTCACCCCTCCACTTT. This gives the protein CASSIGQGVSPLHF.

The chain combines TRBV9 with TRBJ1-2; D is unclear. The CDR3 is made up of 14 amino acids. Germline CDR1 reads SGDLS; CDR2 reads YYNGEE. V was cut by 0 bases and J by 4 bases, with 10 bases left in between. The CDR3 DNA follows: TGTGCCAGCAGCGTAGAATCGGGTCTCTATGGCTACACCTTC. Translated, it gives CASSVESGLYGYTF.

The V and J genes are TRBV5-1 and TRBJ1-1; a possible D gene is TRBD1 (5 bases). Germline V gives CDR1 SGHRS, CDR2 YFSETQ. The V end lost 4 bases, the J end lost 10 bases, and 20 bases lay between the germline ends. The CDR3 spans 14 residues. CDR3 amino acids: CASSMSGTAGGAFF. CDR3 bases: TGCGCCAGCAGCATGTCCGGGACCGCGGGGGGAGCTTTCTTT.

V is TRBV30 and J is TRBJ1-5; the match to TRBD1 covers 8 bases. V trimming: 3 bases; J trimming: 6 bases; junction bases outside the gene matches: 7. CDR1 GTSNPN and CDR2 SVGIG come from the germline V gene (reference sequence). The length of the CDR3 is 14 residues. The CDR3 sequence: CAWRETGETQPQHF. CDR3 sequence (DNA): TGTGCCTGGAGAGAGACAGGGGAGACTCAGCCCCAGCATTTT.